The entry below describes one TCR beta chain. Antigen: not known. Germline CDR1 and CDR2: SGHVS and FQNEAQ. V lost 5 bases, J lost 4 bases, and 9 bases stayed unmatched. The length of the CDR3 is 16 residues. This sample stems from a study of vaccination and CD4 T cells after COVID-19. Across the study: A positive SARS-CoV-2 nasal swab PCR result was recorded for each convalescent patient; about 9 were mild and one severe.

As to treatment: approximately 9-day PBMC culture with coronavirus spike peptide pools or control peptides (ViraFEST assay). Negative selection enriched CD4+ T cells from cultures at nine to eleven days. Whole-study results and caveats: Convalescent patients had a median roughly 86% of post-vaccine SARS-CoV-2-reactive clones that were detected only after vaccination, not before it.

The assay that was used to sequence DNA from cultured CD4+ T cells was the Oncomine TCR Beta short-read assay. Genomic DNA was isolated from cultured CD4+ T cells. TCRdb analysed the PCR reads with MiXCR anew, one entry per CDR3 protein. The sample has about 19,000 distinct CDR3 sequences, 60% to 70% seen once. The chain recombines TRBV7-8 with TRBJ2-3; TRBD2 matches 10 bases. The material sequenced was CD4+ T cells from blood, cultured in vitro. This sequence originates from a human donor who had recovered from COVID-19. CDR3 nucleotides: TGTGCCAGCAGCGTGACTAGCGGGTGGGGCCCAGATACGCAGTATTTT. This sequence encodes CASSVTSGWGPDTQYF.